The clone carrying this T cell receptor beta chain was detected a few times. Its specificity is not known. The data are from a study of early T cells in non-severe SARS-CoV-2 infection. Whole-study findings and limits: CD4 and private specificities were missed by VDJdb matching, which favored anti-spike CD8 responses.

MiXCR, run by TCRdb on the 5' RACE reads, gives a single entry per CDR3 protein. The repertoire has some 81,000 distinct CDR3 sequences, 7.5% to 10% of them found once; the top ten carry around 4.6%. This CDR3 contains 17 residues. Trimming took off 6 bases at V and 4 bases at J, with 19 bases between the two ends. Germline assignment: CDR1 MDHEN and CDR2 SYDVKM. The clonotype originates from an adult who was a healthcare worker with PCR-confirmed SARS-CoV-2 infection or an uninfected control (not recorded which). The chain links TRBV28 to TRBJ1-6; possibly TRBD1 for D (5 bases). Sequenced input: whole blood. In DNA, the CDR3 is TGTGCCAGCAGCCCTCTCGACAGCACCTTTTATAATTCACCCCTCCACTTT. The encoded protein is CASSPLDSTFYNSPLHF.